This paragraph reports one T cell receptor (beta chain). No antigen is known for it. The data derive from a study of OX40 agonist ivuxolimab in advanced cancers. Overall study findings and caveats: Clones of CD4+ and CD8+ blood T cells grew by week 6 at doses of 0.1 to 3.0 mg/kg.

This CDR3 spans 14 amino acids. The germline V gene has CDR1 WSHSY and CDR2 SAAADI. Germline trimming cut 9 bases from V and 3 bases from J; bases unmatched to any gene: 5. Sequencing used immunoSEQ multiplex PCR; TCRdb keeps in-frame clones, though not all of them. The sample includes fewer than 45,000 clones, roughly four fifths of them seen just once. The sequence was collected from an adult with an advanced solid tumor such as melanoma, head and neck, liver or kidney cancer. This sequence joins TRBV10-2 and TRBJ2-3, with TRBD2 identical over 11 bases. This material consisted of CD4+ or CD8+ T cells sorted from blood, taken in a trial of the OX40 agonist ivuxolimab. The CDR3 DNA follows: TGCGCCAGTCGGCTAGCGGGAGGTACAGATACGCAGTATTTT. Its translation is CASRLAGGTDTQYF.